Listed here are 18 T cell receptor beta chains from one sample, sequenced in a study of blood T cell repertoires in COVID-19. Some clones are missing from TCRdb's copy, which holds only in-frame ones; the method was immunoSEQ multiplex PCR. Among roughly 180,000 clones listed, 80% to 90% were seen once. Sequenced sample: peripheral blood. Receptors were obtained from a man aged 55 to 70 with acute or convalescent COVID-19.

The V call is TRBV6-5, the J call TRBJ1-6; maybe TRBD1 (5 bases). The length of the CDR3 is 13 residues. The V end lost 6 bases, the J end lost 7 bases, and 10 bases lay between the germline ends. Germline V gives CDR1 MNHEY, CDR2 SVGAGI. The CDR3 loop reads CASRGEKNSPLHF. CDR3 sequence (DNA): TGTGCCAGCAGAGGGGAAAAGAATTCACCCCTCCACTTT.

The rearrangement links TRBV10-3 to TRBJ1-5; a weak D match, TRBD1 (5 bases). This CDR3 region has 14 residues. V was clipped by 10 bases and J by 5 bases, with 18 bases between them. Germline V gives CDR1 ENHRY, CDR2 SYGVKD. The CDR3 coding sequence is TGTGCCACCGCGGGGGGTTTTCAAGATCAGCCCCAGCATTTT. Amino acids: CATAGGFQDQPQHF.

The V call is TRBV6-5, the J call TRBJ2-7; D remains unclear. Germline V lookup: CDR1 MNHEY, CDR2 SVGAGI. CDR3 length: 13 residues. Trimming took 0 bases from V and 2 from J, leaving 5 bases between them. The chain's CDR3 is CASSYSPAYEQYF. CDR3 bases: TGTGCCAGCAGTTACTCTCCAGCCTACGAGCAGTACTTC.

This chain connects TRBV19 to TRBJ2-3; TRBD2 matches at 8 bases. V shed 3 bases, J shed 2 bases, and the junction held 4 bases outside the gene matches. The germline V gene has CDR1 LNHDA and CDR2 SQIVND (reference sequence). The CDR3 runs to 15 residues. CDR3: CASSIGTRLTDTQYF. CDR3 bases: TGTGCCAGTAGTATTGGGACTAGGCTCACAGATACGCAGTATTTT.

The V and J genes are TRBV7-2 and TRBJ1-1, with D uncertain. Trimming left V 2 bases short and J 4 bases short, with 14 bases between. Germline CDR1 is SGHTA and CDR2 is FQGNSA. The CDR3 is 15 amino acids. CDR3 bases: TGTGCCAGCAGCTTAATCCGCAGGTTAAGCACTGAAGCTTTCTTT. Its translation: CASSLIRRLSTEAFF. The variable domain in full, completed from reference TRBV7-2 and TRBJ1-1, reads GAGVSQSPSNKVTEKGKDVELRCDPISGHTALYWYRQSLGQGLEFLIYFQGNSAPDKSGLPSDRFSAERTGGSVSTLTIQRTQQEDSAVYLCASSLIRRLSTEAFFGQGTRLTVV.

The chain joins TRBV9 to TRBJ2-1, with D possibly matching TRBD2 (6 bases). The CDR3 runs to 16 residues. CDR1 and CDR2 (germline): SGDLS, YYNGEE. Deletions cut 0 bases from V and 3 bases from J, with 13 bases between. CDR3 in amino acids: CASSVANGGIYNEQFF. DNA of the CDR3: TGTGCCAGCAGCGTAGCTAACGGCGGGATCTACAATGAGCAGTTCTTC.

The chain links TRBV25-1 to TRBJ1-5; maybe TRBD1 (5 bases). With 2 bases removed from V and 6 bases from J, the gap between germline ends came to 17 bases. Germline values: CDR1 MGHDK, CDR2 SYGVNS. This CDR3 is 16 amino acids long. The CDR3 sequence is CASSEGGQGVGQPQHF. CDR3 bases: TGTGCCAGCAGTGAAGGAGGGCAGGGTGTAGGTCAGCCCCAGCATTTT.

V gene TRBV18 combines with J gene TRBJ1-1, with D perhaps TRBD1 (6 bases). Germline V CDR1 and CDR2: KGHSH, LQKENI. The CDR3 runs 15 residues. V was shortened by 3 bases and J by 2 bases, with 13 bases between the two germline ends. The CDR3 loop reads CASSPYTGYNTEAFF. The CDR3 DNA reads TGTGCCAGCTCACCGTATACAGGGTACAACACTGAAGCTTTCTTT.

J is TRBJ2-1 and V is TRBV10-3; 10 bases fit TRBD1. Germline CDR1 ENHRY, CDR2 SYGVKD. V trimming: 0 bases; J trimming: 4 bases; junction bases outside the gene matches: 3. The length of the CDR3 is 16 residues. DNA of the CDR3: TGTGCCATCAGTGAGTCCTCGGGACAGGGGTACAATGAGCAGTTCTTC. Its translation: CAISESSGQGYNEQFF.

The chain links TRBV4-1 to TRBJ1-2; D might be TRBD1 (5 bases). Germline lookup yields CDR1 MGHRA and CDR2 YSYEKL. Deletions cut 4 bases from V and 4 bases from J, with 13 bases between. The CDR3 runs to 14 residues. The DNA for the CDR3 is TGCGCCAGCAGCCTTCAGGCCGGGGGCTATGGCTACACCTTC. Residues: CASSLQAGGYGYTF.

This rearrangement joins TRBV6-2 or TRBV6-3 to TRBJ1-1; D gene unclear. V lost 5 bases and J lost 1, with 11 bases in between. Germline V gives CDR1 MNHEY, CDR2 SVGEGT. The CDR3 runs 14 residues. This CDR3 is CASSPRTSNTEAFF. Here the CDR3 DNA reads TGTGCCAGCAGTCCCCGGACTTCGAACACTGAAGCTTTCTTT.

This clone was recorded only once. The genes are TRBV5-4 and TRBJ2-3, with 16 bases identical to TRBD2. Germline values: CDR1 SGHNT, CDR2 YYREEE (reference sequence). Losses at the gene ends were 3 bases for V and 1 base for J; bases not matched to a gene: 8. The CDR3 length is 19 residues. CDR3 protein: CASSSPGLAGGPGTDTQYF. As DNA, the CDR3 is TGTGCCAGCAGCTCCCCGGGACTAGCGGGAGGGCCGGGCACAGATACGCAGTATTTT.

The chain employs TRBV7-2 and TRBJ2-3, with 7 positions matching TRBD2. The V and J ends lost 1 base and 6 bases, in that order; junction bases with no gene match: 1. CDR3 length: 13 amino acids. Germline V gene data show CDR1 as SGHTA and CDR2 as FQGNSA. CDR3 protein: CASSLERDDTQYF. The CDR3 region has the DNA TGTGCCAGCAGCTTAGAGCGGGATGATACGCAGTATTTT.

V is TRBV30 and J is TRBJ1-3, with 7 bases matching TRBD1. Germline CDR1 reads GTSNPN; CDR2 reads SVGIG (reference sequence). V was clipped by 0 bases and J by 0 bases; unmatched bases: 8. The CDR3 has 17 amino acids. The CDR3 DNA reads TGTGCCTGGAGTGTTGGGGACAGCTCTTTCTCTGGAAACACCATATATTTT. Translated, it gives CAWSVGDSSFSGNTIYF.

In its sample, this clone was seen a few times. Here the CDR3 reads CASTLQGRTLSNQPQHF. CDR3 bases: TGTGCCAGTACCCTACAGGGCAGGACACTTAGCAATCAGCCCCAGCATTTT. The chain uses TRBV19 and TRBJ1-5; possibly TRBD1 for D (6 bases). The CDR3 totals 17 residues. Trimming removed 7 bases from V and 0 bases from J, with 19 bases in between. Germline V gene data show CDR1 as LNHDA and CDR2 as SQIVND (reference sequence).

CDR3 amino acids: CATSVADTQYF. CDR3 bases: TGTGCCACCAGTGTAGCAGATACGCAGTATTTT. The chain combines TRBV24-1 with TRBJ2-3; D gene uncertain. The CDR3 spans 11 residues. Germline V gene data show CDR1 as KGHDR and CDR2 as SFDVKD. V lost 5 bases and J lost 4, with 3 bases in between.

The V call is TRBV27, the J call TRBJ2-1, with 7 positions matching TRBD2. Germline V gives CDR1 MNHEY, CDR2 SMNVEV (reference sequence). The CDR3 totals 12 residues. Trimming cost V 5 bases and J 8 bases; bases outside gene matches: 3. The CDR3 nucleotides read TGTGCCAGCAGTATTGGGGGGGATGAGCAGTTCTTC. It translates to CASSIGGDEQFF.

This rearrangement joins TRBV9 to TRBJ1-4, with TRBD1 identical over 7 bases. Trimming took 0 bases from V and 4 from J; bases not matched to a gene: 6. This CDR3 region has 16 residues. In germline, CDR1 is SGDLS, CDR2 YYNGEE. The CDR3 DNA reads TGTGCCAGCAGCGTAGGCAGGGGGGAACTTAATGAAAAACTGTTTTTT. This gives the protein CASSVGRGELNEKLFF.